This note documents a single T cell receptor beta chain sequence. CDR1 and CDR2 from the germline V gene are SGHRS and YFSETQ. The CDR3 covers 15 residues. V lost 1 base and J lost 5; bases outside the gene matches: 2. The record originates from a study of CD8 T cells in ankylosing spondylitis. Molecular-barcoded quantitative 5'-RACE produced these TCR beta libraries. TCRdb ran MiXCR on the 5' RACE reads and lists one entry per CDR3 protein. The table shows 25,000 to 30,000 distinct CDR3 sequences, with over 6.5% occurring only once. V gene TRBV5-1 combines with J gene TRBJ1-4; 10 positions agree with TRBD1. The sequence came from a male donor with ankylosing spondylitis or in good health (not recorded which). The sample was blood. The CDR3 loop reads CASSLPDRGNEKLFF. The CDR3 DNA reads TGCGCCAGCAGCTTGCCGGACAGGGGGAATGAAAAACTGTTTTTT.